Shown below are 17 T cell receptor beta chains from a single sample sequenced in a study of post-analysis software for immune sequencing data. The antigens for these receptors are not known. The TCR beta cDNA libraries carried unique molecular identifiers. TCRdb re-analysed the PCR reads in MiXCR, keeping a single row per CDR3 protein. The sample lists about 430,000 distinct CDR3 sequences, approximately 39% occurring once. Study outcomes and limitations: When patients were compared with controls, five TRBV segments were more frequent, TRBV5-6, TRBV5-1 and TRBV20-1 among them.

The source material was blood. The source of these receptors is a girl aged 2-10 years with multiple sclerosis.

V and J are TRBV29-1 and TRBJ2-5; D is possibly TRBD2 (6 bases). CDR1 SQVTM and CDR2 ANQGSEA come from the germline V gene. The CDR3 runs to 12 residues. Deletions cut 4 bases from V and 2 bases from J, with 8 bases between. CDR3 DNA: TGCAGCGTTGTTGGGGGGCAAGAGACCCAGTACTTC. Translated: CSVVGGQETQYF.

This clonotype was observed a handful of times. V is TRBV6-4 and J is TRBJ2-1; 7 nucleotides line up with TRBD2. The germline gives CDR1 MRHNA, CDR2 SNTAGT. After removal of 4 bases from V and 1 base from J, the junction contained 4 bases not matched to a gene. CDR3 length: 15 amino acids. CDR3 loop: CASSVLGGSYNEQFF. The CDR3 nucleotides are TGTGCCAGCAGTGTTTTGGGGGGGTCCTACAATGAGCAGTTCTTC.

The rearrangement uses TRBV7-9 and TRBJ2-1, with 11 bases lining up with TRBD2. This CDR3 contains 15 residues. Trimming cost V 6 bases and J 5 bases; bases outside gene matches: 6. In germline, CDR1 is SEHNR, CDR2 FQNEAQ (reference sequence). The CDR3 reads CASRLLAGVNNEQFF. The DNA of the CDR3 is TGTGCCAGCAGACTACTAGCGGGAGTGAACAATGAGCAGTTCTTC. Full variable domain (rest looked up from reference TRBV7-9 and TRBJ2-1): DTGVSQNPRHKITKRGQNVTFRCDPISEHNRLYWYRQTLGQGPEFLTYFQNEAQLEKSRLLSDRFSAERPKGSFSTLEIQRTEQGDSAMYLCASRLLAGVNNEQFFGPGTRLTVL.

The V call is TRBV7-2, the J call TRBJ2-7; D may be TRBD2 (7 bases). The V and J ends lost 1 base and 2 bases respectively, with 15 bases between them. Germline values: CDR1 SGHTA, CDR2 FQGNSA. CDR3 length: 16 residues. The CDR3: CASSLVGGRVPYEQYF. The CDR3 region has the DNA TGTGCCAGCAGCTTAGTGGGGGGGCGAGTCCCCTACGAGCAGTACTTC.

This sequence joins TRBV4-3 and TRBJ2-7; TRBD1 might be the D (6 bases). Per germline, CDR1 LGHNA and CDR2 YSLEER. The CDR3 spans 15 residues. V dropped 1 base and J dropped 1 base, with 11 bases sitting between them. CDR3 sequence: CASSQGTGSSYEQYF. As DNA, the CDR3 is TGCGCCAGCAGCCAAGGAACAGGGTCGTCCTACGAGCAGTACTTC.

J is TRBJ1-2 and V is TRBV5-6; D may be TRBD1 (5 bases). The CDR3 consists of 14 residues. V lost 1 base, J lost 6 bases, and 13 bases lay in between. The germline gives CDR1 SGHDT, CDR2 YYEEEE. The CDR3 loop is CASSLPGTLNGYTF. DNA for the CDR3: TGTGCCAGCAGCTTGCCCGGGACTTTAAATGGCTACACCTTC.

J is TRBJ1-1 and V is TRBV30; TRBD1 aligns across 7 bases. Trimming cost V 1 base and J 2 bases; bases outside gene matches: 1. This CDR3 contains 13 residues. Germline CDR1 and CDR2: GTSNPN and SVGIG (reference sequence). The CDR3 is CAWSGDRNTEAFF. The DNA of the CDR3 is TGTGCCTGGAGTGGGGACAGAAACACTGAAGCTTTCTTT.

This chain uses TRBV7-2 with TRBJ2-5; no reliable D call. This CDR3 is 12 amino acids long. Germline V lookup: CDR1 SGHTA, CDR2 FQGNSA. Between the trimmed V and J ends, which lost 5 bases and 4 bases, there was a span of 8 bases. The CDR3 region is CASSTVRETQYF. CDR3 DNA sequence: TGTGCCAGCAGCACAGTGAGAGAGACCCAGTACTTC.

A few counts support this clonotype. The chain employs TRBV7-3 and TRBJ2-3; 10 bases map to TRBD2. Germline assignment: CDR1 SGHTA and CDR2 FQGTGA. V was pared by 5 bases and J by 3 bases, with 8 bases of the junction left unmatched. The CDR3 is made up of 16 amino acids. DNA for the CDR3: TGTGCCAGCAGCCCTCAAGGGACTAGCGAAACAGATACGCAGTATTTT. It specifies CASSPQGTSETDTQYF.

This clonotype was detected a few times. V gene TRBV7-8 combines with J gene TRBJ2-4, with D uncertain. The J call is in doubt because the DNA end fits TRBJ2-7 better. CDR1 and CDR2 from the germline V gene are SGHVS and FQNEAQ. The CDR3 has 15 residues. CDR3 amino acids: CASSLRFGLAYEQYF. The CDR3 bases are TGTGCCAGCAGCCTCCGCTTTGGTCTTGCCTACGAGCAGTACTTC.

The V gene is TRBV7-3, the J gene TRBJ1-1; perhaps TRBD1 as D (6 bases). The CDR3 covers 13 residues. Trimming removed 5 bases at V and 3 bases at J, with 10 bases between. The germline gives CDR1 SGHTA, CDR2 FQGTGA. In DNA, the CDR3 is TGTGCCAGCAGCCAGGACAGATACACTGAAGCTTTCTTT. Protein product: CASSQDRYTEAFF.

The chain employs TRBV20-1 and TRBJ1-2; 8 nucleotides agree with TRBD1. V trimming: 5 bases; J trimming: 4 bases; junction bases outside the gene matches: 6. The germline V gene encodes CDR1 DFQATT and CDR2 SNEGSKA (reference sequence). This CDR3 contains 13 residues. DNA of the CDR3: TGCAGTGCTTCGCAGGGGGCGACCTATGGCTACACCTTC. Translating it yields CSASQGATYGYTF.

This clonotype has only a few counts. This chain uses TRBV4-3 with TRBJ2-3; D is unresolved. Germline V gene data show CDR1 as LGHNA and CDR2 as YSLEER. V lost 0 bases, J lost 1 base, and 14 bases lay in between. This CDR3 region has 17 residues. The CDR3 nucleotides are TGCGCCAGCAGCCAAGATGTAAGGGATTTCGGCACAGATACGCAGTATTTT. This translates into CASSQDVRDFGTDTQYF.

About this clonotype: The junction and the germline gene differ at one end; a read error may be behind it. The chain recombines TRBV20-1 with TRBJ2-1; 10 bases are shared with TRBD2. The germline gives CDR1 DFQATT, CDR2 SNEGSKA (reference sequence). The CDR3 contains 14 residues. CDR3 sequence: CSARAGGLYNEQFF. DNA of the CDR3: TGCAGTGCAAGAGCGGGAGGGCTCTACAATGAGCAGTTCTTC.

In DNA form, the CDR3 reads TGCGCCAGCAGCTTGGAAACAGGGGTCCTCGGCTACACCTTC. Encoded protein: CASSLETGVLGYTF. This rearrangement joins TRBV5-1 to TRBJ1-2; 7 nucleotides line up with TRBD1. Unmatched junction bases numbered 7, after V lost 0 bases and J lost 8 bases. CDR3 length: 14 amino acids. Germline V gene sequence: CDR1 SGHRS, CDR2 YFSETQ.

This clonotype came up a few times. V gene TRBV27 combines with J gene TRBJ1-5, with D unresolved. The CDR3 is made up of 12 amino acids. Trimming stripped 4 bases from V and 5 bases from J, with 6 bases between. CDR1 and CDR2 from the germline V gene are MNHEY and SMNVEV (reference sequence). The CDR3 DNA reads TGTGCCAGCAGTTCCGGGTATCAGCCCCAGCATTTT. This sequence encodes CASSSGYQPQHF.

This chain connects TRBV7-9 to TRBJ2-7, with TRBD2 matching over 8 bases. The CDR3 runs to 15 residues. Looked up from germline, CDR1 is SEHNR and CDR2 is FQNEAQ (reference sequence). The trim removed 3 bases at V and 2 bases at J, leaving 6 bases unmatched. CDR3 DNA sequence: TGTGCCAGCAGCTTTCAGCGGGGGCTTCCCTACGAGCAGTACTTC. Translation: CASSFQRGLPYEQYF.